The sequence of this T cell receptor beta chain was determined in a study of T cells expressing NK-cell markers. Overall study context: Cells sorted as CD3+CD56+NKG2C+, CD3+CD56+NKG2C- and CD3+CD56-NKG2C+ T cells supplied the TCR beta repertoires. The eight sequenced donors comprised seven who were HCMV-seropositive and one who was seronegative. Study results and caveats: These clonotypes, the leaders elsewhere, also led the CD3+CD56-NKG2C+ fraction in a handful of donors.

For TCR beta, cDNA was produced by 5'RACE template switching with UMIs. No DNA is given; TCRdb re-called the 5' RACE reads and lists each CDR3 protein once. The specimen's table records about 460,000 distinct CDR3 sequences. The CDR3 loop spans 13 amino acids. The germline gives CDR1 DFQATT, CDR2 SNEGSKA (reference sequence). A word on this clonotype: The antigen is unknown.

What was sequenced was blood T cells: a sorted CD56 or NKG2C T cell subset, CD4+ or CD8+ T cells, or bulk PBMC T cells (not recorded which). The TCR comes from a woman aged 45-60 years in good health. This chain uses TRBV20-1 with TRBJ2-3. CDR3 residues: CSVERESTDTQYF.